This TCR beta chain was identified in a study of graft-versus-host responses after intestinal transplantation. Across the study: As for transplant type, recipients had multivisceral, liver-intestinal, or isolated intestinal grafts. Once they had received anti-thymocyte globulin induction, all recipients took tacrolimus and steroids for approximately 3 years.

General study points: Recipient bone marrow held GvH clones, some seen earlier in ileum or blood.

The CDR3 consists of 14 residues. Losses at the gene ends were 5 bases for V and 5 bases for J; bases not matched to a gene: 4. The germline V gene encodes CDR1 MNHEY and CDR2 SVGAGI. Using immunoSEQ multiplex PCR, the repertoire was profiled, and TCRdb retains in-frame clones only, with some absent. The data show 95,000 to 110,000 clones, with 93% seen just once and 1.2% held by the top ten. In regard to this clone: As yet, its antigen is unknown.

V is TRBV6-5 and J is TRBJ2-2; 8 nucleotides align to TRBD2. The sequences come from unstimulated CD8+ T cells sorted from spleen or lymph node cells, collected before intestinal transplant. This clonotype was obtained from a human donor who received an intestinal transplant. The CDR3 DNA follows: TGTGCCAGCAGTCCACCGGGGGGGACCGGGGAGCTGTTTTTT. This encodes CASSPPGGTGELFF.